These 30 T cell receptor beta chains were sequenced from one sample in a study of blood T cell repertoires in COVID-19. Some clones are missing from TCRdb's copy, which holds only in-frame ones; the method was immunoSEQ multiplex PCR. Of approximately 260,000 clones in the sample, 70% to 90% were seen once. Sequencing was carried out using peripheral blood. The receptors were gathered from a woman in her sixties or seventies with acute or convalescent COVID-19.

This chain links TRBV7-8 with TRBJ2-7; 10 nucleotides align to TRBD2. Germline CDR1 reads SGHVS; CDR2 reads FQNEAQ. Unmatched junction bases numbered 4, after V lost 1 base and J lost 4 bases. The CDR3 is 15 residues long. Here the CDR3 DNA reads TGTGCCAGCAGCTTAGGTAGCGGGGGGTTTTACGAGCAGTACTTC. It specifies CASSLGSGGFYEQYF.

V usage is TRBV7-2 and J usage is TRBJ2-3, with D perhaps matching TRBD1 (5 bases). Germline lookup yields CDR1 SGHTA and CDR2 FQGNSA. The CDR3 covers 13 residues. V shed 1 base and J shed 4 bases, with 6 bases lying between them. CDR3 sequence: CASSLGTSDTQYF. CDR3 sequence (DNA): TGTGCCAGCAGCTTAGGGACATCAGATACGCAGTATTTT.

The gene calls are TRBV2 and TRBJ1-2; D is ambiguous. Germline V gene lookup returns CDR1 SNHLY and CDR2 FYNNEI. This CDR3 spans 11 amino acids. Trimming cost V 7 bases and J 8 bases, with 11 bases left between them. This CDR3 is CASMGGFGYTF. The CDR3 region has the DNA TGTGCCAGCATGGGAGGGTTCGGCTACACCTTC.

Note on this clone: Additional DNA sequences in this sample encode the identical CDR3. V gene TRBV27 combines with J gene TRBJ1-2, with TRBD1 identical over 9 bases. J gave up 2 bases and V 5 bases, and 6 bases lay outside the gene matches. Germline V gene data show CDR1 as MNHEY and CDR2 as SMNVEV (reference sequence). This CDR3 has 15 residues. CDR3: CASSTYRGLNYGYTF. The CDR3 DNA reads TGTGCCAGCAGTACCTACAGGGGGCTCAACTATGGCTACACCTTC.

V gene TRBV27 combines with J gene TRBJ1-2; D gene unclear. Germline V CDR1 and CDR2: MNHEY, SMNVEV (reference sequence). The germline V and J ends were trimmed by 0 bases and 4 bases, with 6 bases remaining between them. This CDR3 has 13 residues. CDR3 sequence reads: CASSLSPSYGYTF. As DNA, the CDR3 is TGTGCCAGCAGTTTATCTCCCTCCTATGGCTACACCTTC.

CDR3 DNA: TGCGCCAGCAGTCGGGGATTATTCTCTGGAAACACCATATATTTT. This sequence encodes CASSRGLFSGNTIYF. The chain uses TRBV5-1 and TRBJ1-3; D unclear. Germline V gives CDR1 SGHRS, CDR2 YFSETQ. V dropped 5 bases and J dropped 0 bases, with 12 bases sitting between them. The CDR3 extends over 15 amino acids.

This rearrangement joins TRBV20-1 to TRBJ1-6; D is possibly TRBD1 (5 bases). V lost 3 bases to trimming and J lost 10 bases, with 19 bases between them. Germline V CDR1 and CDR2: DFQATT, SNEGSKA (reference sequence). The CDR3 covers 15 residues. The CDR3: CSASQGNSIGSPLHF. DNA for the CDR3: TGCAGTGCTAGTCAGGGAAATTCTATCGGCTCACCCCTCCACTTT.

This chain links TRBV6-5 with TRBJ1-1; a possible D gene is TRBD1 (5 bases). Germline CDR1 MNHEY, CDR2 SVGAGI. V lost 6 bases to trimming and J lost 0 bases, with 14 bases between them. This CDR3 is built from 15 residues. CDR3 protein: CASSEGRNLNTEAFF. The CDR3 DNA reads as TGTGCCAGCAGCGAGGGGAGGAATTTGAACACTGAAGCTTTCTTT.

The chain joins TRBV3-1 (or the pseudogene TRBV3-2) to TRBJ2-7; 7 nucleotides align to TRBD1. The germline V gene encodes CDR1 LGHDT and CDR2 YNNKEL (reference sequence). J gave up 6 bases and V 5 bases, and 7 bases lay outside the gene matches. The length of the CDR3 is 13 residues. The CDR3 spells CASSRLAGGEQYF. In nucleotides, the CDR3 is TGTGCCAGCAGCAGGCTTGCAGGGGGCGAGCAGTACTTC.

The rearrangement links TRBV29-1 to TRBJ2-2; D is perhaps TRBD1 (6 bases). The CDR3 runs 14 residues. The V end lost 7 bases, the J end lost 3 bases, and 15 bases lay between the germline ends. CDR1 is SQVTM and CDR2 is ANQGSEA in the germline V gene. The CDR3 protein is CSAKTGTDTGELFF. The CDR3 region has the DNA TGCAGCGCCAAAACAGGGACGGACACCGGGGAGCTGTTTTTT.

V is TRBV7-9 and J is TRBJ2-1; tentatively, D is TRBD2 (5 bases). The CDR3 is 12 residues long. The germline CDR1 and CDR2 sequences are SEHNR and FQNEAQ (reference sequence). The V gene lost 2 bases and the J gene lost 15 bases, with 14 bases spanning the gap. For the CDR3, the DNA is TGTGCCAGCAGCTTACTTCCTGCGGGCGGGTTCTTC. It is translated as CASSLLPAGGFF. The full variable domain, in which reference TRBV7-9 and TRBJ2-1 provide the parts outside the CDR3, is DTGVSQNPRHKITKRGQNVTFRCDPISEHNRLYWYRQTLGQGPEFLTYFQNEAQLEKSRLLSDRFSAERPKGSFSTLEIQRTEQGDSAMYLCASSLLPAGGFFGPGTRLTVL.

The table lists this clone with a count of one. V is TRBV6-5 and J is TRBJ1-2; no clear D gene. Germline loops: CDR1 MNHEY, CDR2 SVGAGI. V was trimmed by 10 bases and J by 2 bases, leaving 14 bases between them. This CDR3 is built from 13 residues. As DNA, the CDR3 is TGTGCCACCTCAAAGTCGGGGAACTATGGCTACACCTTC. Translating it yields CATSKSGNYGYTF.

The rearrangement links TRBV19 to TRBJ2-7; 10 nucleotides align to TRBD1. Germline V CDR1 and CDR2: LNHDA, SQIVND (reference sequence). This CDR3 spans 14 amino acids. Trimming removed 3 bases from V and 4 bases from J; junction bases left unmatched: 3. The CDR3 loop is CASSIGTGAYEQYF. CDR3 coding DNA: TGTGCCAGTAGTATCGGGACAGGGGCTTACGAGCAGTACTTC.

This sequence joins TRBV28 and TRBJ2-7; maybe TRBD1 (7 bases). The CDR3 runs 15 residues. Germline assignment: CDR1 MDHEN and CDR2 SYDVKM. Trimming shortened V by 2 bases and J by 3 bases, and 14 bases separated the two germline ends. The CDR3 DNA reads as TGTGCCAGCAGTTTAGGGGGGACAGCCTACTACGAGCAGTACTTC. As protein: CASSLGGTAYYEQYF. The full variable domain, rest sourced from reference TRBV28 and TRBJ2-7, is DVKVTQSSRYLVKRTGEKVFLECVQDMDHENMFWYRQDPGLGLRLIYFSYDVKMKEKGDIPEGYSVSREKKERFSLILESASTNQTSMYLCASSLGGTAYYEQYFGPGTRLTVT.

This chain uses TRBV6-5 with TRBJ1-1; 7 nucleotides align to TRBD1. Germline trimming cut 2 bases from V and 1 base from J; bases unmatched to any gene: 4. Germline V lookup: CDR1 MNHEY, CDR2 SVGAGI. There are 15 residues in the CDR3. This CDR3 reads CASSYLAGGNTEAFF. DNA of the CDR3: TGTGCCAGCAGTTACCTCGCAGGGGGGAACACTGAAGCTTTCTTT.

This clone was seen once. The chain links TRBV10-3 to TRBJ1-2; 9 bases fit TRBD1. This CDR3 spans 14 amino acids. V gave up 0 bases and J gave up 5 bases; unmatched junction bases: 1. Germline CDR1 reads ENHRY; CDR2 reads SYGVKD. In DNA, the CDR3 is TGTGCCATCAGTGAGTCCGGGACAGGGTATGGCTACACCTTC. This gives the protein CAISESGTGYGYTF.

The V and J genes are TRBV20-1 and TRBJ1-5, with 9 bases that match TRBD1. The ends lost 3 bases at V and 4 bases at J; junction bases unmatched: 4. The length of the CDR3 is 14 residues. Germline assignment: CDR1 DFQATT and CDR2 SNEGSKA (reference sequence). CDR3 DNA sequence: TGCAGTGCTAGTCGGGACAGGGATAATCAGCCCCAGCATTTT. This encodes CSASRDRDNQPQHF.

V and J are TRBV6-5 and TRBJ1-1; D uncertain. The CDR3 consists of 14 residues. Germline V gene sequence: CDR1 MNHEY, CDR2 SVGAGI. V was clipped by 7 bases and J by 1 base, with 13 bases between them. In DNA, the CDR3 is TGTGCCAGCACCACGGACGGAGGGAACACTGAAGCTTTCTTT. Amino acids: CASTTDGGNTEAFF.

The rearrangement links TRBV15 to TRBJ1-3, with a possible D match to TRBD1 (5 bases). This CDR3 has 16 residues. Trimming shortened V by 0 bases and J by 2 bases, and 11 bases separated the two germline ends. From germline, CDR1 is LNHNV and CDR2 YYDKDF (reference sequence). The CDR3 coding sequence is TGTGCCACCAGCAGAGATGGGGGGATACCTGGAAACACCATATATTTT. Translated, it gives CATSRDGGIPGNTIYF.

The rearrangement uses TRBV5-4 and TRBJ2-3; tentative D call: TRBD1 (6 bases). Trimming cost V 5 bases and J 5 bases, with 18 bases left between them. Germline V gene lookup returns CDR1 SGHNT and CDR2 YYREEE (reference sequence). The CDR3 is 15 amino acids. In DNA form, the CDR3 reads TGTGCCAGCAGGCCAACAGGGAGATACGTAGATACGCAGTATTTT. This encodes CASRPTGRYVDTQYF. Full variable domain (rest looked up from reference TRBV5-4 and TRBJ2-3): ETGVTQSPTHLIKTRGQQVTLRCSSQSGHNTVSWYQQALGQGPQFIFQYYREEENGRGNFPPRFSGLQFPNYSSELNVNALELDDSALYLCASRPTGRYVDTQYFGPGTRLTVL.

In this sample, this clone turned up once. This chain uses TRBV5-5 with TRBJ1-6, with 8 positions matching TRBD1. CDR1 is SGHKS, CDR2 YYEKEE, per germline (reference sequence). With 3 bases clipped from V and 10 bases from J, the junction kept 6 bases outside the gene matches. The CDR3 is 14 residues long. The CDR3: CASSSQGARSPLHF. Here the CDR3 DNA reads TGTGCCAGCAGCTCGCAGGGGGCAAGATCACCCCTCCACTTT.

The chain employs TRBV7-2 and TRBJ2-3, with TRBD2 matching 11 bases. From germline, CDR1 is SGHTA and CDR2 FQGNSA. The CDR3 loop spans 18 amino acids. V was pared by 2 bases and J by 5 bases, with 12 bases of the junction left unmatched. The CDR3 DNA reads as TGTGCCAGCAGCTTATTAGGGGCCGCACTAGCGGGGGTAGATACGCAGTATTTT. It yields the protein CASSLLGAALAGVDTQYF.

Here the CDR3 DNA reads TGTGCCAGCAGCGTGGCGGGACTCAGCTACAATGAGCAGTTCTTC. Its protein is CASSVAGLSYNEQFF. J is TRBJ2-1 and V is TRBV9; weak D call: TRBD2 (6 bases). Looked up from germline, CDR1 is SGDLS and CDR2 is YYNGEE. V shed 2 bases and J shed 3 bases, with 12 bases lying between them. This CDR3 is 15 amino acids long.

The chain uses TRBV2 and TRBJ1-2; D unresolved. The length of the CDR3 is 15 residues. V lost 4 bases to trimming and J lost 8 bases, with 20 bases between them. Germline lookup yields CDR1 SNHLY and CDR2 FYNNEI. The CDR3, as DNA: TGTGCCAGCAGTGCCCCGGGAAGGTCGGGAAGAGGCTACACCTTC. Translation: CASSAPGRSGRGYTF.

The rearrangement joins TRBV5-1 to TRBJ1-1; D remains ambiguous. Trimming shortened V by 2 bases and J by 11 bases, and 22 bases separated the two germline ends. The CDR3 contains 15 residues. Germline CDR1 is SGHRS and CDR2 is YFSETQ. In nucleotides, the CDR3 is TGCGCCAGCAGCTTTAGAGGGTCTGGGAACCTAGGCGCTTTCTTT. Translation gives CASSFRGSGNLGAFF.

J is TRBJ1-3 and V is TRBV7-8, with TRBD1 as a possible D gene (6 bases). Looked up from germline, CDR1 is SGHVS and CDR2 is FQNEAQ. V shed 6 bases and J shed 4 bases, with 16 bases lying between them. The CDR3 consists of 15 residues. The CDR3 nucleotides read TGTGCCAGCAGTTCCGGGACAACGACGGGAAACACCATATATTTT. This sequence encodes CASSSGTTTGNTIYF.

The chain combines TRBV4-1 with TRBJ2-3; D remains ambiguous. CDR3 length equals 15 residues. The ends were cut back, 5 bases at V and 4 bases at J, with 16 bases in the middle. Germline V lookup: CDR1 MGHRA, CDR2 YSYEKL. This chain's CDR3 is CASSVIENPADTQYF. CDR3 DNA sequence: TGCGCCAGCAGCGTTATCGAGAATCCGGCAGATACGCAGTATTTT.

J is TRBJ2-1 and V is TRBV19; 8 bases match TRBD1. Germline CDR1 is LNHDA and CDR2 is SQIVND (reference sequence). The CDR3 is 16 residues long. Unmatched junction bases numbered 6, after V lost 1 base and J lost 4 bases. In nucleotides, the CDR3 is TGTGCCAGTAGTATAGTCGGGACAGGAATATACAATGAGCAGTTCTTC. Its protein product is CASSIVGTGIYNEQFF.

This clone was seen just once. This chain's CDR3 is CASSAPLHFTSIYEQYF. The CDR3 DNA is TGTGCCAGCAGCGCACCACTACATTTTACATCGATCTACGAGCAGTACTTC. The gene calls are TRBV7-2 and TRBJ2-7; D is undetermined. Looked up from germline, CDR1 is SGHTA and CDR2 is FQGNSA. The germline V and J ends were trimmed by 5 bases and 3 bases, with 23 bases remaining between them. This CDR3 contains 17 residues.

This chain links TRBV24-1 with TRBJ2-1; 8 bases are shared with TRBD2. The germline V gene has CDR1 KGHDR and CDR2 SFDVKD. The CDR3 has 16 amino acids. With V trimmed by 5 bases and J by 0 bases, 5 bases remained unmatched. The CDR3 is CATSVGGASSYNEQFF. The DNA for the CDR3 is TGTGCCACCAGTGTCGGGGGGGCCTCCTCCTACAATGAGCAGTTCTTC.